These T cell receptor beta chains were read from a single sample in a study of human T cells and chemical hapten exposure. MiXCR, run by TCRdb on the 5' RACE reads, gives a single entry per CDR3 protein. This sample has around 100,000 distinct CDR3 sequences, with 19% found just once. All receptors come from a human donor in good health. CDR3s include the opening cysteine and the closing phenylalanine or tryptophan. D genes are given only for firm matches. Rows give clone size only sometimes, using once, few, many, or a class for an expanded clone.

J | size | D | V | DNA | CDR3
TRBJ2-1 | few | - | TRBV5-1 | TGCGCCACCAAACGACAAGAACAGGGAGACAATGAGCAGTTCTTC | CATKRQEQGDNEQFF
TRBJ2-1 | few | - | TRBV6-2/TRBV6-3 | TGTGCCAGCAGTTACATAAGGGCCGGTGAGCAGTTCTTC | CASSYIRAGEQFF
TRBJ2-3 | once | - | TRBV2 | TGTGCCAGCAGTGACACCCCCGGGACTCTTCTCACAGATACGCAGTATTTT | CASSDTPGTLLTDTQYF
TRBJ2-7 | - | - | TRBV6-5 | TGTGCCAGCAGTTATAGGATCTCCTACGAGCAGTACTTC | CASSYRISYEQYF
TRBJ2-3 | - | - | TRBV21-1 | TGTGCCAGCCTGGACGAAGATACGCAGTATTTT | CASLDEDTQYF
TRBJ2-1 | few | - | TRBV29-1 | TGCAGCGCCCTATCATCCTACAATGAGCAGTTCTTC | CSALSSYNEQFF
TRBJ2-7 | - | - | TRBV21-1 | TGTGCCAGCAGCACCCGGGACAGCCGAAGGGAGCAGTACTTC | CASSTRDSRREQYF
TRBJ1-4 | - | - | TRBV29-1 | TGCAGCGTCGGGGACCTAAAGGATGAAAAACTGTTTTTT | CSVGDLKDEKLFF
TRBJ2-7 | - | - | TRBV10-3 | TGTGCCATCAGTGAGTCTGCCTACGAGCAGTACTTC | CAISESAYEQYF
TRBJ2-3 | - | TRBD1 | TRBV6-5 | TGTGCCAGCAATAAACTAACAGGGGGCGCGGATACGCAGTATTTT | CASNKLTGGADTQYF
TRBJ2-1 | few | - | TRBV7-8 | TGTGCCAGCAGCGCGCGACCGGGACACAAATACAATGAGCAGTTCTTC | CASSARPGHKYNEQFF
TRBJ2-3 | few | TRBD2 | TRBV29-1 | TGCAGCGTCTCTAGCGGGGGGAGCACAGATACGCAGTATTTT | CSVSSGGSTDTQYF
TRBJ1-1 | few | - | TRBV28 | TGTGCCAGCAGGGAGAACACTGAAGCTTTCTTT | CASRENTEAFF
TRBJ2-7 | - | - | TRBV3-1 | TGTGCCAGCAGCCAAGAACCGGGACCCTCCTACGAGCAGTACTTC | CASSQEPGPSYEQYF
TRBJ2-3 | - | - | TRBV6-5 | TGTGCCAGCAGTTACTCAAGTCCCGGGAAGGGCAGGGTCACAGATACGCAGTATTTT | CASSYSSPGKGRVTDTQYF
TRBJ1-2 | few | TRBD1 | TRBV6-6 | TGTGCCAGCAGCCCAGGGGACAGGGCTAACTATGGCTACACCTTC | CASSPGDRANYGYTF
TRBJ2-4 | - | TRBD2 | TRBV7-9 | TGTGCCAGCAGCTCAACGGCTAGCGGGAGTTGGGGAGCCAAAAACATTCAGTACTTC | CASSSTASGSWGAKNIQYF
TRBJ2-5 | few | TRBD1 | TRBV4-1 | TGCGCCAGCAGCCAAGGACAGGGTGAGACCCAGTACTTC | CASSQGQGETQYF
TRBJ1-3 | - | - | TRBV6-5 | TGTGCCAGCGGGGGGTCTGGAAACACCATATATTTT | CASGGSGNTIYF
TRBJ2-2 | - | TRBD2 | TRBV5-1 | TGCGCCAGCAACCTCGGACTAGCGGGAGGCGGGGAGCTGTTTTTT | CASNLGLAGGGELFF
TRBJ2-1 | - | - | TRBV5-5 | TGTGCCAGCAGCTTATATCAGGGGAGAAATGAGCAGTTCTTC | CASSLYQGRNEQFF
TRBJ2-7 | few | TRBD1 | TRBV27 | TGTGCCAGCAGTAGACAAAGAACAGGGGGTCCCTACGAGCAGTACTTC | CASSRQRTGGPYEQYF
TRBJ2-7 | many | TRBD2 | TRBV20-1 | TGCAGTGCTCGTACTAGCGGGAGTACCTACGAGCAGTACTTC | CSARTSGSTYEQYF
TRBJ2-3 | - | - | TRBV4-1 | TGCGCCAGCAGCCAAGACGTACGGGAAACAGATACGCAGTATTTT | CASSQDVRETDTQYF
TRBJ2-1 | - | TRBD1 | TRBV20-1 | TGCAGTGCTTCGGACAGGGGGCGAAACTTGAACAATGAGCAGTTCTTC | CSASDRGRNLNNEQFF
TRBJ2-1 | few | TRBD1 | TRBV20-1 | TGCAGTGCTAGGGACAGGGGGTTTTACAATGAGCAGTTCTTC | CSARDRGFYNEQFF
TRBJ1-1 | few | - | TRBV5-1 | TGCGCCAGCAGCTTGGGCGCGATCACTGAAGCTTTCTTT | CASSLGAITEAFF
TRBJ1-1 | - | - | TRBV10-2 | TGCGCCAGCAGTCCGATTGTGTCAGGGCTTTTTCCAGTGGACACTGAAGCTTTCTTT | CASSPIVSGLFPVDTEAFF
TRBJ1-2 | - | - | TRBV6-5 | TGTGCCAGCTGCAACGGACCGCCAACAAGTAACTATGGCTACACCTTC | CASCNGPPTSNYGYTF
TRBJ1-5 | - | - | TRBV20-1 | TGCAGTGCTCGCTATACAGGAGTGAGCAATCAGCCCCAGCATTTT | CSARYTGVSNQPQHF
TRBJ1-4 | - | - | TRBV5-6 | TGTGCCAGCAGCTGGGGCCAGCCTAATGAAAAACTGTTTTTT | CASSWGQPNEKLFF
TRBJ2-7 | few | - | TRBV6-5 | TGTGCCAGCAGCAATAACCGGGACCAGTACTTC | CASSNNRDQYF
TRBJ2-7 | - | - | TRBV30 | TGTGCCTGGAGTGAATTAAGAGTTCGATCCTACGAGCAGTACTTC | CAWSELRVRSYEQYF
TRBJ2-3 | few | - | TRBV5-1 | TGCGCCAGCAGCCGACAGGCGGAAACAGATACGCAGTATTTT | CASSRQAETDTQYF
TRBJ2-5 | few | - | TRBV6-1 | TGTGCCAGCTATAACCGGGACTTTTTTTTGTACCAAGAGACCCAGTACTTC | CASYNRDFFLYQETQYF
TRBJ2-6 | - | - | TRBV12-3/TRBV12-4 | TGTGCCAGCAGTTTATCCCAGGGTGTTGGGGCCAACGTCCTGACTTTC | CASSLSQGVGANVLTF
TRBJ1-1 | few | - | TRBV28 | TGTGCCAGCAGCTTGGAGGGTACAGCCAAAGCTTTCTTT | CASSLEGTAKAFF
TRBJ2-3 | - | - | TRBV7-3 | TGTGCCAGCTCTTGGGGAACAGATACGCAGTATTTT | CASSWGTDTQYF
TRBJ1-3 | - | TRBD1 | TRBV20-1 | TGCAGTGCTAGAGATGCCCAGGGGGCAACGAACACCATATATTTT | CSARDAQGATNTIYF
TRBJ2-2 | - | - | TRBV5-1 | TGCGCCAGCAGCCCGGGAAGGGGTCCGGACACCGGGGAGCTGTTTTTT | CASSPGRGPDTGELFF
TRBJ2-1 | - | - | TRBV5-1 | TGCGCCAGCAGTTACGATGATGAGCAGTTCTTC | CASSYDDEQFF
TRBJ1-1 | many | - | TRBV29-1 | TGCAGCGTTGACTTGGGCGTATGGACTGAAGCTTTCTTT | CSVDLGVWTEAFF
TRBJ2-3 | few | - | TRBV6-5 | TGTGCCAGCAGTTACAGGTTTCCAGGGGGAGGGGATACGCAGTATTTT | CASSYRFPGGGDTQYF
TRBJ1-4 | - | - | TRBV5-1 | TGCGCCAGCAGCCCGTTCGGAGAGACTAATGAAAAACTGTTTTTT | CASSPFGETNEKLFF
TRBJ2-3 | many | - | TRBV29-1 | TGCAGCGTTGGAACAAGCACAGATACGCAGTATTTT | CSVGTSTDTQYF
TRBJ1-1 | - | - | TRBV20-1 | TGCAGTGCTAGAGCCGGGGTGGGGATGGAGGAAGCTTTCTTT | CSARAGVGMEEAFF
TRBJ2-7 | - | - | TRBV3-1 | TGTGCCAGCAGCCAAGCGCCGGACCGGAGGTCCGAGCAGTACTTC | CASSQAPDRRSEQYF
TRBJ1-6 | many | - | TRBV6-5 | TGTGCTACAGGTGTAGCGGGGAAAGGTTCACCCCTCCACTTT | CATGVAGKGSPLHF
TRBJ2-3 | few | - | TRBV5-1 | TGCGCCAGCAGCCGAGACCGTCCAGAGACAGATACGCAGTATTTT | CASSRDRPETDTQYF
TRBJ1-5 | - | - | TRBV30 | TGTGCCTGGGGACTGTATGGGCAGCCCCAGCATTTT | CAWGLYGQPQHF
TRBJ2-7 | - | TRBD2 | TRBV18 | TGTGCCAGCTCACCACGGCCCCCGGCTAGCGGGAGCTCCTACGAGCAGTACTTC | CASSPRPPASGSSYEQYF
TRBJ2-5 | - | TRBD1 | TRBV28 | TGTGCCAGCAGTTTACCCGGACAGGGTTTGGTGGAGACCCAGTACTTC | CASSLPGQGLVETQYF
TRBJ2-6 | many | - | TRBV11-1 | TGTGCCAGCAGCTTAAGCCCCCTCAGGAGGGGGCTTTTAGCTGGGGCCAACGTCCTGACTTTC | CASSLSPLRRGLLAGANVLTF
TRBJ2-5 | - | TRBD1 | TRBV7-3 | TGTGCCAGCAGTCGCGACAGGGTGACCCAAGAGACCCAGTACTTC | CASSRDRVTQETQYF
TRBJ2-3 | - | - | TRBV24-1 | TGTGCCACCGGGGTGGGGGGTAGCACAGATACGCAGTATTTT | CATGVGGSTDTQYF
TRBJ1-5 | - | - | TRBV6-5 | TGTGCCAGCAGGGGAGGGGGTTTCAATCAGCCCCAGCATTTT | CASRGGGFNQPQHF
TRBJ2-5 | once | TRBD2 | TRBV6-5 | TGTGCCAGCAGTTTGGGCCCGGGACTAGCGGGAGGCCAAGAGACCCAGTACTTC | CASSLGPGLAGGQETQYF
TRBJ2-7 | - | TRBD2 | TRBV20-1 | TGCAGTGCGACCGGGACTAGCGGGGACTCCTACGAGCAGTACTTC | CSATGTSGDSYEQYF